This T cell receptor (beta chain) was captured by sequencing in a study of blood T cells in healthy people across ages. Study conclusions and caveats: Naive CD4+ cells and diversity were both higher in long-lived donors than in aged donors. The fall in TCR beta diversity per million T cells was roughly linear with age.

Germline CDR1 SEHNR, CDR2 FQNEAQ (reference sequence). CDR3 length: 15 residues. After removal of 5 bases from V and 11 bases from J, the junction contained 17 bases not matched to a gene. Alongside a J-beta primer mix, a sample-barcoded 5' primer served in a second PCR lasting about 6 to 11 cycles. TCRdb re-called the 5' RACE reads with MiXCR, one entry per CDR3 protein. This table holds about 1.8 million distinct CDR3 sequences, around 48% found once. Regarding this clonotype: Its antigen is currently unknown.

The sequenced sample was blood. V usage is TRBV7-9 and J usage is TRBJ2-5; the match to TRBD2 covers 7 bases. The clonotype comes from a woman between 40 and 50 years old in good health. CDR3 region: CASSPGIVRSGEQYF. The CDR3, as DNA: TGTGCCAGCAGCCCGGGGATCGTACGGAGCGGGGAGCAGTACTTC. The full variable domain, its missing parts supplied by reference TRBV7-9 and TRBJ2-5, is DTGVSQNPRHKITKRGQNVTFRCDPISEHNRLYWYRQTLGQGPEFLTYFQNEAQLEKSRLLSDRFSAERPKGSFSTLEIQRTEQGDSAMYLCASSPGIVRSGEQYFGPGTRLLVL.